Sequencing of this T cell receptor beta chain was carried out in a study of blood T cells in healthy people across ages (dated by TCRdb to between 2015 and 2017). Turning to the overall study: In model experiments, template switching captured roughly one uniquely barcoded TCR beta cDNA molecule for every two T cells. Two additional independent replicas of 1 million unique cDNA reads from the same blood draw were analyzed for two donors (one aged 18 to 30 and one aged 80 or older). Donors were grouped into four age groups: young (average about 15 years), middle-aged (about 38), aged (62) and long-lived (around 80). To avoid experimental bias, donors of different ages were distributed randomly across sequencing lanes. To track age-related changes in TCR beta repertoire diversity, the study relied on deep sequencing normalized with unique cDNA molecular identifiers.

Library preparation was by 5' RACE. Instrument used: Illumina HiSeq 2500. A second PCR of 7 to 11 cycles was run with a J-beta primer mix and a sample-barcoded 5' primer. A unique molecular identifier was introduced onto each TCR beta cDNA molecule by a template-switch 5' adaptor carrying 12 random nucleotides. Each sample yielded at least 3 million CDR3-containing paired-end reads. All of the RNA was converted into first-strand cDNA using the Mint cDNA synthesis kit, with a TRBC-specific oligonucleotide serving as the primer. Following uracil-DNA glycosylase treatment, all cDNA underwent a first 18-cycle PCR with the universal primers M1SS and BC2_uni_R. The study's own analysis went as follows. Normalization of each sample was performed by random selection of 1 million high-quality reads, each carrying a distinct molecular identifier. Reads sharing molecular identifiers were discarded rather than binned into consensus sequences. CDR3 identification, clonotype clustering and error correction used MiTCR with a Q25 quality threshold and the strictest error-elimination algorithm. A nonparametric unseen species model with Euler transformation was used to estimate lower-bound total TCR beta diversity. In-frame beta chains were kept once TCRdb had trimmed the public reads at Q25 with fastp and called clones with MiXCR. Rows are unified per CDR3 protein, each entry keeping the most common DNA and genes. TCRdb's processing, not the authors' own work, is the source of the V and J calls. The sample table records over 550,000 distinct CDR3 sequences; 25% to 35% of these occur just once. More than 15% of the sample is held by the ten biggest clonotypes.

This clonotype has a count of ten or more. Its antigen target is currently unknown. No base qualities exist here, and no much larger clone lies one base off it. General findings and caveats noted by the study authors: Since profiling was done on bulk unsorted PBMCs, naive and antigen-experienced compartments could not be conclusively compared. As age increased, observed TCR beta diversity per million T cells dropped in a roughly linear way, and a significant reduction was already evident by age approximately 40. Estimates of total diversity based on one million sequenced T cells were regarded as lower bounds and as underestimates. Compared with the aged group, more naive CD4+ T cells, fewer expanded clones and increased TCR diversity were shown by the long-lived group, suggesting age selection. There was a strong correlation between observed TCR beta diversity and the percentage of naive T cells measured by flow cytometry. The CMV infection status of donors was not known, potentially confounding age-related changes in expanded clonotypes.

Donors were under 40 systemically healthy Caucasian individuals from Russia aged about 6 to 100 years. Roughly 10 milliliters of peripheral blood were collected from each donor into EDTA-treated Vacutainer tubes. Ficoll-Paque density-gradient centrifugation was used to isolate PBMCs, with at least 6 million obtained per sample. Total RNA, at least 5 micrograms per sample, was extracted from PBMCs with Trizol reagent. For every donor, flow cytometry on a PBMC aliquot measured the percentage of naive CD45RAhigh/CD27high T cells. The CDR3 holds 15 amino acids from the cysteine to the phenylalanine. The sequence is cut down to CDR3 DNA, 45 bases in frame from base 1. According to the germline V gene, CDR1 reads LGHNA and CDR2 reads YNFKEQ. Unmatched junction bases come to 0, with V trimmed by 0 bases and J by 3 bases.

Sequenced input: blood. Recombination linked TRBV4-2 to TRBJ2-7, and 12 bases in between align with TRBD2. The receptor was isolated from a woman of 80 years or more in good health. In nucleotide form, the sequence is TGTGCCAGCAGCCAAGAGACTAGCGGGGGCTACGAGCAGTACTTC. This codes for CASSQETSGGYEQYF.